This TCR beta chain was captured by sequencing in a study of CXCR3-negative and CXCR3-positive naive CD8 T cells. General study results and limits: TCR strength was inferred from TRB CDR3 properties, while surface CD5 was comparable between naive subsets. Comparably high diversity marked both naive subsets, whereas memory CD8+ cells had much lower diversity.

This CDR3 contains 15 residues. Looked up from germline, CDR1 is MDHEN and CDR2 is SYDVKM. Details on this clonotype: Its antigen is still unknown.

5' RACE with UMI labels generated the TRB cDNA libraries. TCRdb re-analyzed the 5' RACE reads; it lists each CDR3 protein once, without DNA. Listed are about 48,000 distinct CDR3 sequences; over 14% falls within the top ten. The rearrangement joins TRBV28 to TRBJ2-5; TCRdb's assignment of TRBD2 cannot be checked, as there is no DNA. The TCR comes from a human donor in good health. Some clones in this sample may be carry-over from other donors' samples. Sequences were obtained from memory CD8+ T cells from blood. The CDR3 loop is CASSLSGGPQETQYF.